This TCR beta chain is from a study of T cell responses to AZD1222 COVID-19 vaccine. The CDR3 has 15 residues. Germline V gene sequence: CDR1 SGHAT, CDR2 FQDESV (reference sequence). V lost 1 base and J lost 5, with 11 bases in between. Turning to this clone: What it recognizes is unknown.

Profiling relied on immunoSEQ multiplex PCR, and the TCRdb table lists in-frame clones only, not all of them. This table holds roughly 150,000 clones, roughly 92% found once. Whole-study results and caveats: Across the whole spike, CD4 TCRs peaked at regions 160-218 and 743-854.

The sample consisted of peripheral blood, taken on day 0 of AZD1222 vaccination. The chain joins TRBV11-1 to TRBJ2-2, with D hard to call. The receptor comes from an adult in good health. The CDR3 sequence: CASSLGNSKTGELFF. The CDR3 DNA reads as TGTGCCAGCAGCTTAGGGAATTCCAAGACCGGGGAGCTGTTTTTT. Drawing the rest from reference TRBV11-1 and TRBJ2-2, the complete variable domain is EAEVAQSPRYKITEKSQAVAFWCDPISGHATLYWYRQILGQGPELLVQFQDESVVDDSQLPKDRFSAERLKGVDSTLKIQPAELGDSAMYLCASSLGNSKTGELFFGEGSRLTVL.